This T cell receptor (beta chain) was captured by sequencing in a study of cytomegalovirus exposure and HLA in healthy donors. The PCR ran on 60 Vbeta and 13 Jbeta primers. Profiled with immunoSEQ multiplex PCR; TCRdb holds only in-frame clones, not every one. The top ten clones hold about 3.9% of a sample with under 150,000 clones, 81% of them seen once. As regards this clone: What it binds is not known. One junction end does not reproduce the germline sequence, and a read error may be involved.

Germline V gene data show CDR1 as MNHNS and CDR2 as SASEGT. This CDR3 is 15 amino acids long. Study-wide points: Three chains tied to CMV proved CMV antigen-specific in vitro. Earlier results showed most TCR beta V segments being productive about 90% or about 30% of the time.

The chain links TRBV6-1 to TRBJ1-2, with D unresolved. The sample comprised PBMCs. The clonotype was recovered from a woman younger than 45 in good health and CMV-seronegative. The CDR3 protein is CASSQAKEGRSGYTF. In DNA form, the CDR3 reads TGTGCCAGCAGTCAAGCGAAAGAAGGGAGGAGTGGCTACACCTTC.